This TCR beta chain was observed in a study of T cell repertoires in ileal Crohn's disease. The study's findings and limits: Sorted CD8 T cells held more high-frequency clones than CD4. Clonality above 26.8% at surgery always came with endoscopic recurrence.

Germline-derived CDR1 and CDR2 are SNHLY and FYNNEI. The CDR3 totals 14 residues. After removal of 2 bases from V and 3 bases from J, the junction contained 3 bases not matched to a gene. Using immunoSEQ multiplex PCR, the repertoire was profiled, and TCRdb retains in-frame clones only, with some absent. The repertoire holds about 14,000 clones, around four fifths seen once, with 6.5% in the top ten. Patients were adults with ileal or ileocolonic Crohn's disease needing resection. Comment on this clone: Its specificity is unknown.

The receptor was derived from an adult with Crohn's disease. The chain is built from TRBV2 and TRBJ2-7; 8 nucleotides match TRBD2. Sequenced material: ileal tissue. The CDR3 is CASSERSGDYEQYF. In DNA, the CDR3 is TGTGCCAGCAGTGAACGTAGCGGGGACTACGAGCAGTACTTC.